The subject of this entry is one T cell receptor (beta chain). Its antigen is still unknown. Using its own MiXCR run on the RT-PCR reads, TCRdb lists one record per CDR3 protein. The sample records more than 2,000 distinct CDR3 sequences, around four fifths being singletons. The data were obtained in a study of yellow fever vaccine responses in identical twins. Study-wide findings and caveats: Reportedly, the response of twins' T cells to the vaccine seemed partly convergent, partly personalized.

Deletions cut 6 bases from V and 7 bases from J, with 15 bases between. The CDR3 runs to 13 residues. CDR1 SNHLY and CDR2 FYNNEI come from the germline V gene. The sample in question was T cells from blood (PBMCs), unsorted or a sorted subset (not recorded which), obtained before or after yellow fever vaccination (not recorded which). The sequence came from a woman under 30 who received the yellow fever vaccine. The chain is built from TRBV2 and TRBJ1-2; TRBD1 might be the D (5 bases). CDR3 sequence (DNA): TGTGCCAGCAGACGACAGCCGGATAGTGGCTACACCTTC. Amino acids: CASRRQPDSGYTF.